Listed below are T cell receptor beta chains from one sample, sequenced in a study of radiotherapy plus CTLA-4 blockade in lung cancer. The data were produced by immunoSEQ multiplex PCR, yet TCRdb's version contains in-frame clones alone and is incomplete. The sample lists around 100,000 clones, approximately 80% occurring once. Here the sequenced sample was peripheral blood, taken from a patient treated with radiotherapy plus ipilimumab. Source of these receptors: a human donor with non-small cell lung cancer that progressed on radiotherapy plus ipilimumab. Some clones in this sample may be carry-over from other donors' samples. Both conserved end residues are part of each CDR3. Only some rows state a clone size, as once, few, many or a class for expanded clones.

CDR3: CASSTQGGQVYEQYF
size: -
V: TRBV7-2

CDR3: CASSKLRGGTYEQYF
size: -
V: TRBV6-6

CDR3: CASSLEFSPLHF
size: few
V: TRBV7-9

CDR3: CASSLVSGANEKLFF
size: -
V: TRBV5-1

CDR3: CASSLRPGSSYNSPLHF
size: -
V: TRBV5-1

CDR3: CASSLTLATYTDTQYF
size: -
V: TRBV7-6

CDR3: CASSSDGTWNEQFF
size: -
V: TRBV6-6

CDR3: CASSVGTGPAYEQYF
size: few
V: TRBV9

CDR3: CASSIEQGLKAFF
size: -
V: TRBV19

CDR3: CASSLLAGEQETQYF
size: -
V: TRBV5-1

CDR3: CASSQRLAGVANEQFF
size: -
V: TRBV4-3

CDR3: CANIPDGRNIQYF
size: -
V: TRBV7-2

CDR3: CASSPQSGSGETQYF
size: -
V: TRBV7-9

CDR3: CASSVRGANYGYTF
size: -
V: TRBV4-3

CDR3: CASSFGSGHEAFF
size: few
V: TRBV11-3

CDR3: CASSSPESTDTQYF
size: -
V: TRBV5-4

CDR3: CASSSDRAVLWTQYF
size: once
V: TRBV2

CDR3: CASSLPPNTEAFF
size: -
V: TRBV7-9

CDR3: CASSLVEGDEQYF
size: -
V: TRBV11-3

CDR3: CASTKSSYEQYF
size: -
V: TRBV28

CDR3: CASQENYGYTF
size: -
V: TRBV19

CDR3: CASSYSDPGANVLTF
size: -
V: TRBV6-6

CDR3: CASSRGATNEKLFF
size: -
V: TRBV25-1

CDR3: CASSAQPGPGRSYTF
size: -
V: TRBV7-3

CDR3: CASSFMGGRRNTEAFF
size: -
V: TRBV28

CDR3: CATSLTRTGMEKLFF
size: -
V: TRBV15

CDR3: CSGGIDYGYTF
size: -
V: TRBV29-1

CDR3: CASSGQINQPQHF
size: -
V: TRBV6-6

CDR3: CASSFTGSTDTQYF
size: -
V: TRBV5-1

CDR3: CAWSRGINQPQHF
size: -
V: TRBV30

CDR3: CASSRGGAEYEQFF
size: -
V: TRBV4-3

CDR3: CASSINLVGYTQYF
size: -
V: TRBV2

CDR3: CASSLEGVGELFF
size: -
V: TRBV5-1

CDR3: CASSLAAGNTQYF
size: few
V: TRBV7-9

CDR3: CASSVEDTEAFF
size: few
V: TRBV9

CDR3: CASSLVPGQRIYEQYF
size: -
V: TRBV11-2

CDR3: CATSSRTGKSYGYTF
size: -
V: TRBV15